This TCR beta chain was retrieved from a study of long-term antiretroviral therapy in people with HIV. Findings and caveats of the study: Those clones which expanded before ART made up the dominant part of the repertoire at all time points. HIV repertoires spanned tighter CDR3 length ranges than controls did.

In germline, CDR1 is MGHRA, CDR2 YSYEKL. The CDR3 runs to 17 residues. The ends lost 1 base at V and 2 bases at J; junction bases unmatched: 4. immunoSEQ v3.0 was run at survey level. The sequencing target was 40,000-50,000 T-cell genomes per sample. Only in-frame clones appear in the TCRdb table, and some are missing; sequencing was by immunoSEQ multiplex PCR. The sample shows about 10,000 clones, roughly 89% of them seen only once. This clone was recorded once. Its antigen is unidentified. This clonotype originated in a woman aged 40 to 50 with HIV. The chain employs TRBV4-1 and TRBJ2-5; 13 nucleotides align to TRBD2. Source: unsorted PBMCs, taken 0.2 years before starting antiretroviral therapy. This CDR3 reads CASSQALLAGGQETQYF. The CDR3 nucleotides read TGCGCCAGCAGCCAAGCACTACTAGCGGGGGGGCAAGAGACCCAGTACTTC.